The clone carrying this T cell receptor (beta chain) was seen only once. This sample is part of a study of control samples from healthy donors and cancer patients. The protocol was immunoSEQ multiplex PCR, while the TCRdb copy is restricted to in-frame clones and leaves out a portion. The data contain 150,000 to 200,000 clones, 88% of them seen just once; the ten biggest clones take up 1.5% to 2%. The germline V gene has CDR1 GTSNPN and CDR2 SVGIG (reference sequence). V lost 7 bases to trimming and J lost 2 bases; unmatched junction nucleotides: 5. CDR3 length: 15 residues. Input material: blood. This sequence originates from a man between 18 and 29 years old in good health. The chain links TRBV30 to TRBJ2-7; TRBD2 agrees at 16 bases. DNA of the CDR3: TGTGCCTTGGACGGGACTAGCGGGGGGGCCTACGAGCAGTACTTC. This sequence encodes CALDGTSGGAYEQYF.